The 14 T cell receptor beta chains given below trace back to one sample, sequenced in a study of graft-versus-host responses after intestinal transplantation. The assay was immunoSEQ multiplex PCR, and TCRdb's table has in-frame clones only and misses some. The sample carries 90,000 to 120,000 clones, about 90% recorded once. These receptors' targets are unknown. The input for sequencing was unstimulated CD4+ T cells sorted from spleen or lymph node cells, taken before intestinal transplant. The receptors come from a human donor who received an intestinal transplant.

The chain is built from TRBV6-1 and TRBJ2-7, with 9 bases lining up with TRBD2. V gave up 8 bases and J gave up 3 bases; unmatched junction bases: 5. Germline V gene sequence: CDR1 MNHNS, CDR2 SASEGT. This CDR3 region has 13 residues. CDR3: CASGVAGVYEQYF. In nucleotides, the CDR3 is TGTGCCAGCGGCGTAGCGGGAGTCTACGAGCAGTACTTC.

The rearrangement uses TRBV5-6 and TRBJ2-7; D may be TRBD1 or TRBD2 (6 bases each). The germline V gene has CDR1 SGHDT and CDR2 YYEEEE. The CDR3 consists of 13 residues. V was shortened by 0 bases and J by 7 bases, with 11 bases between the two germline ends. The CDR3 nucleotides read TGTGCCAGCAGCTTGGGAGGAGGGGGAGAGCAGTACTTC. This encodes CASSLGGGGEQYF.

The J gene is TRBJ1-1, the V gene TRBV7-9; 8 nucleotides align to TRBD1. There are 16 residues in the CDR3. J lost 5 bases, V lost 4 bases, and 12 bases had no gene match. Germline V gives CDR1 SEHNR, CDR2 FQNEAQ (reference sequence). The CDR3 spells CASSSPPGGPGTEAFF. CDR3 DNA: TGTGCCAGCAGCTCACCCCCAGGGGGCCCAGGGACTGAAGCTTTCTTT.

This rearrangement joins TRBV9 to TRBJ1-5; a possible D gene is TRBD1 (5 bases). The length of the CDR3 is 14 residues. The germline V gene encodes CDR1 SGDLS and CDR2 YYNGEE. With 4 bases removed from V and 1 base from J, the gap between germline ends came to 9 bases. The CDR3 spells CASSPGGSNQPQHF. The CDR3 coding sequence is TGTGCCAGCAGCCCGGGGGGGAGCAATCAGCCCCAGCATTTT.

The chain employs TRBV4-1 and TRBJ1-5; D unresolved. Trimming stripped 0 bases from V and 11 bases from J, with 23 bases between. Germline lookup yields CDR1 MGHRA and CDR2 YSYEKL. The CDR3 is 17 residues long. CDR3 DNA: TGCGCCAGCAGCCAAGAAGGGTTAGGCGTACCGGGGAGGGCCCAGCATTTT. Translating it yields CASSQEGLGVPGRAQHF.

The rearrangement joins TRBV18 to TRBJ2-7; the match to TRBD2 covers 7 bases. V trimming: 3 bases; J trimming: 7 bases; junction bases outside the gene matches: 0. The CDR3 spans 11 residues. Germline lookup yields CDR1 KGHSH and CDR2 LQKENI. CDR3 amino acids: CASSPGGEQYF. The CDR3 coding sequence is TGTGCCAGCTCACCGGGGGGGGAGCAGTACTTC.

The table lists this clone with a few counts. J is TRBJ2-7 and V is TRBV6-1, with a possible D match to TRBD2 (6 bases). The CDR3 is made up of 14 amino acids. V dropped 8 bases and J dropped 7 bases, with 21 bases sitting between them. Per germline, CDR1 MNHNS and CDR2 SASEGT. The CDR3 coding sequence is TGTGCCAGCCAACTGACTAGAGGGGTAAAAGAGCAGTACTTC. It yields the protein CASQLTRGVKEQYF.

The genes are TRBV15 and TRBJ2-1; D remains ambiguous. Germline V gene sequence: CDR1 LNHNV, CDR2 YYDKDF (reference sequence). CDR3 size: 14 residues. V lost 0 bases to trimming and J lost 4 bases, with 7 bases between them. CDR3 amino acids: CATSRDPSYNEQFF. The CDR3 nucleotides are TGTGCCACCAGCAGAGACCCGTCTTACAATGAGCAGTTCTTC.

This clone has more than one count but fewer than ten. The same CDR3 is also encoded by other DNA sequences in this sample. The chain recombines TRBV2 with TRBJ2-7; D is unresolved. V was pared by 4 bases and J by 0 bases, with 4 bases between. The CDR3 totals 12 residues. Germline assignment: CDR1 SNHLY and CDR2 FYNNEI. CDR3 in amino acids: CASSGGSYEQYF. The CDR3, as DNA: TGTGCCAGCAGTGGCGGCTCCTACGAGCAGTACTTC. The full variable domain, with the rest looked up from reference TRBV2 and TRBJ2-7, is EPEVTQTPSHQVTQMGQEVILRCVPISNHLYFYWYRQILGQKVEFLVSFYNNEISEKSEIFDDQFSVERPDGSNFTLKIRSTKLEDSAMYFCASSGGSYEQYFGPGTRLTVT.

The gene calls are TRBV6-5 and TRBJ2-2, with D unresolved. Germline CDR1 is MNHEY and CDR2 is SVGAGI. The V end lost 2 bases, the J end lost 0 bases, and 7 bases lay between the germline ends. The CDR3 has 15 amino acids. This CDR3 is CASSYRAANTGELFF. The CDR3 bases are TGTGCCAGCAGTTACAGGGCAGCGAACACCGGGGAGCTGTTTTTT.

This clone was recorded only once. This rearrangement joins TRBV5-1 to TRBJ2-3; D ambiguous. Trimming left V 5 bases short and J 6 bases short, with 16 bases between. The CDR3 has 14 amino acids. CDR1 and CDR2 (germline): SGHRS, YFSETQ. The CDR3 reads CASSFARPHDTQYF. In DNA form, the CDR3 reads TGCGCCAGCAGTTTCGCGCGACCGCACGATACGCAGTATTTT.

This chain links TRBV5-5 with TRBJ2-7; TRBD1 matches at 8 bases. Trimming removed 5 bases from V and 7 bases from J; junction bases left unmatched: 8. Germline CDR1 SGHKS, CDR2 YYEKEE (reference sequence). The length of the CDR3 is 13 residues. CDR3 region: CASRQTGVGEQYF. CDR3 nucleotides: TGTGCCAGCAGGCAGACAGGGGTAGGGGAGCAGTACTTC.

The chain has TRBV19 and TRBJ1-2; D gene ambiguous. Trimming took 6 bases from V and 2 from J, leaving 10 bases between them. CDR1 is LNHDA and CDR2 is SQIVND in the germline V gene (reference sequence). CDR3 length equals 13 residues. CDR3 loop: CASRERVNYGYTF. DNA of the CDR3: TGTGCCAGTAGAGAGCGGGTCAACTATGGCTACACCTTC.

The chain carries TRBV13 and TRBJ2-1; 8 bases match TRBD1. There are 16 residues in the CDR3. From germline, CDR1 is PRHDT and CDR2 FYEKMQ (reference sequence). J lost 6 bases, V lost 0 bases, and 7 bases had no gene match. CDR3 DNA: TGTGCCAGCAGCTTAGGAACAGGGGGTTGGGGCAATGAGCAGTTCTTC. Translation: CASSLGTGGWGNEQFF. Combining the CDR3 with reference TRBV13 and TRBJ2-1 gives the whole variable domain AAGVIQSPRHLIKEKRETATLKCYPIPRHDTVYWYQQGPGQDPQFLISFYEKMQSDKGSIPDRFSAQQFSDYHSELNMSSLELGDSALYFCASSLGTGGWGNEQFFGPGTRLTVL.